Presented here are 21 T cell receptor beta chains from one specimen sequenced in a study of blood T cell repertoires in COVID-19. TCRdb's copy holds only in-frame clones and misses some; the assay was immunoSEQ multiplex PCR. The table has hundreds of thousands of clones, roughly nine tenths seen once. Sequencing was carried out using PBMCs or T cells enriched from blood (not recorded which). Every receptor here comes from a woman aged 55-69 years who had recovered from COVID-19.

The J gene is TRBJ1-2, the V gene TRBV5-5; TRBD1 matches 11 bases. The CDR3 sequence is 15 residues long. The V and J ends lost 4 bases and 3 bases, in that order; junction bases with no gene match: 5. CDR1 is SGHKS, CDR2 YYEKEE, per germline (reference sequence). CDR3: CASSDGTGGHYGYTF. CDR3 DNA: TGTGCCAGCAGCGACGGGACAGGGGGGCACTATGGCTACACCTTC.

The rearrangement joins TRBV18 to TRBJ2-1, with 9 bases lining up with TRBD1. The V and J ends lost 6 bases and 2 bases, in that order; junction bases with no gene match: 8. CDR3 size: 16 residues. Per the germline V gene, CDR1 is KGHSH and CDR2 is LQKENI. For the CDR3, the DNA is TGTGCCAGCTCTTCCAAACAGGGGGCCCCCTACAATGAGCAGTTCTTC. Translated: CASSSKQGAPYNEQFF.

The CDR3 protein is CASSRGGLNTGELFF. The CDR3 nucleotides read TGTGCCAGCAGCCGCGGGGGATTAAACACCGGGGAGCTGTTTTTT. The chain employs TRBV5-8 and TRBJ2-2; TRBD2 matches at 7 bases. The junction had 5 bases not matched to a gene; V was cut back by 4 bases and J by 2 bases. Germline values: CDR1 SGHTS, CDR2 YDEGEE. The CDR3 is 15 residues long.

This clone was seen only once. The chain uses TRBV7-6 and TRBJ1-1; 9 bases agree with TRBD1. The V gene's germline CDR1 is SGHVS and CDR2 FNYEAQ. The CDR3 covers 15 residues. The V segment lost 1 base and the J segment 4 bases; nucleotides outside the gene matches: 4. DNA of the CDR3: TGTGCCAGCAGCTTAGTGGACAGGGGAGGCACTGAAGCTTTCTTT. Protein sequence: CASSLVDRGGTEAFF. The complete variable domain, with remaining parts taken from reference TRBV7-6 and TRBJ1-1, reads GAGVSQSPRYKVTKRGQDVALRCDPISGHVSLYWYRQALGQGPEFLTYFNYEAQQDKSGLPNDRFSAERPEGSISTLTIQRTEQRDSAMYRCASSLVDRGGTEAFFGQGTRLTVV.

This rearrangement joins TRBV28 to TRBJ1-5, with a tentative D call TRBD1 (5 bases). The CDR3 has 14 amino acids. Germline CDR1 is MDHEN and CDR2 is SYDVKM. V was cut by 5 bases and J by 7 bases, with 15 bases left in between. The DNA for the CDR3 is TGTGCCAGCAGTGCTGGGGGGACCAGCCAGCCCCAGCATTTT. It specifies CASSAGGTSQPQHF. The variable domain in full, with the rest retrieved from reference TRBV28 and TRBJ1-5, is DVKVTQSSRYLVKRTGEKVFLECVQDMDHENMFWYRQDPGLGLRLIYFSYDVKMKEKGDIPEGYSVSREKKERFSLILESASTNQTSMYLCASSAGGTSQPQHFGDGTRLSIL.

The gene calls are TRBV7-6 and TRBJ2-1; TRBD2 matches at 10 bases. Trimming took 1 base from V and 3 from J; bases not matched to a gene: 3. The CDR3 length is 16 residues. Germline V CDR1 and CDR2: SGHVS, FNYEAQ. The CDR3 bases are TGTGCCAGCAGCTTAGGTCCTAGCGGGGGCTACAATGAGCAGTTCTTC. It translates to CASSLGPSGGYNEQFF.

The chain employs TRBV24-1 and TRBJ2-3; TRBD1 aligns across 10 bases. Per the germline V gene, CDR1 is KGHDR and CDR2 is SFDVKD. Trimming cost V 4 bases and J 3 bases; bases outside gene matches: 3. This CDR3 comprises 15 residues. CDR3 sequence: CATSDSGQGTDTQYF. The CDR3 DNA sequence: TGTGCCACCAGTGACTCGGGACAGGGGACAGATACGCAGTATTTT.

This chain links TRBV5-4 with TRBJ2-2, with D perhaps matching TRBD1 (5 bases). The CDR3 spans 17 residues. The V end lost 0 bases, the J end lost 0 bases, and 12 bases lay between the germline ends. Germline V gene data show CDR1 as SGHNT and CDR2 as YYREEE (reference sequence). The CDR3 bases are TGTGCCAGCAGCTTGGACAGGACGACCTCGAACACCGGGGAGCTGTTTTTT. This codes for CASSLDRTTSNTGELFF.

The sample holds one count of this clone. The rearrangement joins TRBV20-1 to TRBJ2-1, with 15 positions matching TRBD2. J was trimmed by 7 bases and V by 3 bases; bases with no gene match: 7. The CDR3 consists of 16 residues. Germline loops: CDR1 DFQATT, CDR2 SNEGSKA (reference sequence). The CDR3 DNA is TGCAGTGCTAGTCCCGGACTAGCGGGGGGGCAAAATGAGCAGTTCTTC. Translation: CSASPGLAGGQNEQFF.

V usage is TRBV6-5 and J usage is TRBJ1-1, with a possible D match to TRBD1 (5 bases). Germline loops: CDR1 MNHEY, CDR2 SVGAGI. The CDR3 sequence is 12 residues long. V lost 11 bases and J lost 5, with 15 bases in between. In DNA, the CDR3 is TGTGCCGCCCGTTCAGGGTGGACTGAAGCTTTCTTT. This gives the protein CAARSGWTEAFF.

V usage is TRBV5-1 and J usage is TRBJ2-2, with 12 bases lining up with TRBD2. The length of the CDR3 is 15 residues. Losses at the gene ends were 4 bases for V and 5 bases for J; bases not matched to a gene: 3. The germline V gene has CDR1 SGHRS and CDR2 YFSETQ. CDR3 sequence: CASSLAGGSTGELFF. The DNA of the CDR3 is TGCGCCAGCAGCCTAGCGGGGGGGTCAACCGGGGAGCTGTTTTTT.

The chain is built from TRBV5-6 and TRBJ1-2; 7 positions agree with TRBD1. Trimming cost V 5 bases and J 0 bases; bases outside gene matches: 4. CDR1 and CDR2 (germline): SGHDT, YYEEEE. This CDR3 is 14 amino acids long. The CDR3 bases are TGTGCCAGCAGGGGACAGTTCGCTAACTATGGCTACACCTTC. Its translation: CASRGQFANYGYTF. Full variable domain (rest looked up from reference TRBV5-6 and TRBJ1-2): DAGVTQSPTHLIKTRGQQVTLRCSPKSGHDTVSWYQQALGQGPQFIFQYYEEEERQRGNFPDRFSGHQFPNYSSELNVNALLLGDSALYLCASRGQFANYGYTFGSGTRLTVV.

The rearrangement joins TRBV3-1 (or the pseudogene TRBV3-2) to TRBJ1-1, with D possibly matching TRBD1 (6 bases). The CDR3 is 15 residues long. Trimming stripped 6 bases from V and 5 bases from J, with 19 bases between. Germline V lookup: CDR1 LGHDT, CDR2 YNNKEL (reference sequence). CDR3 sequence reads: CASSLGSGVGTEAFF. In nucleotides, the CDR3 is TGTGCCAGCAGTCTCGGGTCAGGGGTAGGTACTGAAGCTTTCTTT.

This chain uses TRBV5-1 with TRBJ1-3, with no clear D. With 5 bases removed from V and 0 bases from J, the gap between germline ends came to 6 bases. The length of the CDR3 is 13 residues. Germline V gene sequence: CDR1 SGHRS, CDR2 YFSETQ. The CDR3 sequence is CASSYSSGNTIYF. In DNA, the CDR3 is TGCGCCAGCAGTTATAGCTCTGGAAACACCATATATTTT.

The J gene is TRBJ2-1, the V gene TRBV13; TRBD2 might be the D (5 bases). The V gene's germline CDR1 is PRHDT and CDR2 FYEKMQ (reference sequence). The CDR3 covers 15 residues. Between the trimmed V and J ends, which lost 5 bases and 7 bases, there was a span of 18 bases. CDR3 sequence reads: CASSPPSRGGNEQFF. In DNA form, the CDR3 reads TGTGCCAGCAGCCCCCCCTCTCGAGGCGGGAATGAGCAGTTCTTC. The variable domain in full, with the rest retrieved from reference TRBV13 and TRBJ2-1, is AAGVIQSPRHLIKEKRETATLKCYPIPRHDTVYWYQQGPGQDPQFLISFYEKMQSDKGSIPDRFSAQQFSDYHSELNMSSLELGDSALYFCASSPPSRGGNEQFFGPGTRLTVL.

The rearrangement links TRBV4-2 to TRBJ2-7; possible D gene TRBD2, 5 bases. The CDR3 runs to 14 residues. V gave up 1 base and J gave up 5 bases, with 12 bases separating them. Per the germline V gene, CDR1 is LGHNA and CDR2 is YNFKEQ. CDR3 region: CASSQGSLGDEQYF. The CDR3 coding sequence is TGTGCCAGCAGCCAAGGGTCACTAGGCGACGAGCAGTACTTC.

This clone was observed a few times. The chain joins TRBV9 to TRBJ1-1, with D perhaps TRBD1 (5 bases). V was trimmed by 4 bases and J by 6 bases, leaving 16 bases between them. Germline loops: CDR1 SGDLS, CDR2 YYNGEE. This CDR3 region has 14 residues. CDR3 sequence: CASSLLDRSPEAFF. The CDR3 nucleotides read TGTGCCAGCAGCCTCCTCGACAGATCCCCTGAAGCTTTCTTT.

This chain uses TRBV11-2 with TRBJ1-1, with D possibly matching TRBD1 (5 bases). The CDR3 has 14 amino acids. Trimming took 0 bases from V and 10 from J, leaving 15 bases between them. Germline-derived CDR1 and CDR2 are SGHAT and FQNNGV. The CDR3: CASSLERGRGRAFF. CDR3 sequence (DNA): TGTGCCAGCAGCTTAGAGCGGGGGAGGGGACGAGCTTTCTTT.

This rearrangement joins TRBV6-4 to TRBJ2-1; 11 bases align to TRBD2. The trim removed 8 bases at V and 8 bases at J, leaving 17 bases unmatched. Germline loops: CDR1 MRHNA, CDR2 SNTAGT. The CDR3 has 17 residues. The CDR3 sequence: CASLLAGERRLGHEQFF. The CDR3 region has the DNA TGTGCCAGCTTACTAGCGGGGGAAAGGAGGTTAGGCCATGAGCAGTTCTTC.

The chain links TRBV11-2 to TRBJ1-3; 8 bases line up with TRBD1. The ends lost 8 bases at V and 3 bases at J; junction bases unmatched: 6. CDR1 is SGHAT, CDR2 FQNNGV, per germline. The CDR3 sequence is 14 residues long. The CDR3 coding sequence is TGTGCCAGCTGCTGGACAGGGAATGGAAACACCATATATTTT. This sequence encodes CASCWTGNGNTIYF.

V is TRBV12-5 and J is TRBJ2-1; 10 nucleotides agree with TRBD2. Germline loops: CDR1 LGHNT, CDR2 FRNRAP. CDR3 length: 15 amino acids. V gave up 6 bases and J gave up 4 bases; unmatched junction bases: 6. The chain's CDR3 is CASGPTSGVYNEQFF. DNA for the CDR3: TGTGCTAGTGGCCCCACTAGCGGGGTATACAATGAGCAGTTCTTC.